A single T cell receptor beta chain is shown here with its context. What it recognizes is unknown. Amplification targeted TCR beta CDR3 regions from RNA transcripts. An initial round of RT-PCR targeting the TCR CDR3 relied on the HTBI primer set. A single record per CDR3 protein comes from TCRdb applying MiXCR to the multiplex PCR reads. The profile shows 470,000 or so distinct CDR3 sequences, 20% of them singletons. The data derive from a study of T cells in Graves' hyperthyroidism and ophthalmopathy. As for the study in general: Peripheral blood was obtained at initial diagnosis, preceding any treatment. Study findings and constraints: Patients with ophthalmopathy were separated from those with stable hyperthyroidism by a 13 V-J model.

Germline values: CDR1 SGHTA, CDR2 FQGNSA. V was clipped by 2 bases and J by 6 bases, with 16 bases between them. The CDR3 has 15 residues. Stable hyperthyroidism: no ophthalmopathy progression over 18 months of follow-up. Clinical symptoms, serum thyroxine and TRAb, thyroid ultrasound and orbital computed tomography together formed the diagnostic basis. The sample taken for sequencing was blood. The receptor was derived from a man between 18 and 35 years old with Graves' hyperthyroidism. The J gene is TRBJ1-2, the V gene TRBV7-2; possibly TRBD1 for D (6 bases). The DNA for the CDR3 is TGTGCCAGCAGCTTATCGCGGGGGGCGGAAGATGGCTACACCTTC. It specifies CASSLSRGAEDGYTF.